Here is one TCR beta chain with its context. The table lists this clonotype with a few counts. Its antigen is unknown. No base qualities exist here, and no much larger clone lies one base off it. This specimen belongs to a study of T cell repertoires in cytomegalovirus infection (dated by TCRdb to 2018 to 2020). With respect to the entire study: The peptide stimulations were aimed at well-studied HLA-B-restricted epitopes as well as recently identified HLA-C-restricted CMV epitopes, whose presentation resists viral immunomodulation. Because public TCR beta signatures pointed to carriage of CMV infection together with the matching HLA type, the HLA type of each donor mattered for the analysis.

Taken with the paper, the label for treatment or condition translates to: in vitro stimulation with specific CMV peptide epitopes to enrich CMV-specific T cells. Study-wide conclusions, independent of this receptor: In the ex vivo response, HLA-C-restricted CMV-specific TCR beta clonotypes were dominant, and in two of eight donors the single most frequent clonotype came from this HLA-C-restricted group. In both this cohort and an independent roughly 350-donor cohort, the cumulative frequency of public TCR beta family members distinguished carriers of CMV infection plus the relevant HLA type.

The sample was run on an Illumina HiSeq 1500. TCRdb's own reprocessing of the public reads used fastp at Q25 and MiXCR and kept productive beta chains. A single entry per CDR3 protein holds the most common genes and DNA from its merged rows. The sample contains fewer than 950,000 distinct CDR3 sequences, approximately 29% of them found a single time. Jointly, the top ten make up roughly 12% of the sample. From its cysteine to its phenylalanine, the CDR3 spans 15 amino acids. Of the read, only the CDR3 DNA is kept; its 45 bases are in frame from base 1. In the germline V gene (reference sequence), CDR1 corresponds to SEHNR and CDR2 to FQNEAQ. From V the trimming removes 5 bases and from J it removes 4 bases, while the gene matches leave 8 bases of the junction unaccounted for.

The receptor was isolated from a human donor in good health (CMV status not recorded). Some clones in this sample may be carry-over from other donors' samples. This sample comprised cultured CD8+ T cells from PBMCs, obtained from culture after CMV antigen stimulation. The rearranged chain carries TRBV7-9 and TRBJ2-1; TRBD1 aligns with 7 central bases. The nucleotide sequence is TGTGCCAGCAGCGAGGGACAGATCCTGTACAATGAGCAGTTCTTC. This is translated as CASSEGQILYNEQFF.